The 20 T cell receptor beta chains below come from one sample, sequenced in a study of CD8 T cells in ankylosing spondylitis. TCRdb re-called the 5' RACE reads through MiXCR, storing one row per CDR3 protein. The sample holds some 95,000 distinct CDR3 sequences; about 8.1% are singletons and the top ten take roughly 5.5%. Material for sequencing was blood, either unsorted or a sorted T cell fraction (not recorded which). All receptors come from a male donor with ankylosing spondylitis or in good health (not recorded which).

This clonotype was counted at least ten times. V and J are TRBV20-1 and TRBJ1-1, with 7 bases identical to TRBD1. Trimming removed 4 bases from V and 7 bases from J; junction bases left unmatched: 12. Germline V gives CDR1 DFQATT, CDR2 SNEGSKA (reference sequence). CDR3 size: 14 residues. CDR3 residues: CSANLDREVGEAFF. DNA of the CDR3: TGCAGTGCTAACCTAGACAGGGAGGTCGGTGAAGCTTTCTTT.

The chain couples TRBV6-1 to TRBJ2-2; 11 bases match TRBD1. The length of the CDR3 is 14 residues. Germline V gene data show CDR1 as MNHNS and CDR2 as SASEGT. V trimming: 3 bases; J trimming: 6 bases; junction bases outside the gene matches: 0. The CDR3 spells CASSEGQGAGELFF. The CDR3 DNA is TGTGCCAGCAGTGAGGGACAGGGGGCCGGGGAGCTGTTTTTT.

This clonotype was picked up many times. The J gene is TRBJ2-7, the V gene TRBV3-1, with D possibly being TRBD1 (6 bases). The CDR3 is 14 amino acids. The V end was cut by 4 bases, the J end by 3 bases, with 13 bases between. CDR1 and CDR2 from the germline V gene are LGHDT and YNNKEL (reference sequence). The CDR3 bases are TGTGCCAGCAGCCCGGAACAGGGAAACTACGAGCAGTACTTC. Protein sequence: CASSPEQGNYEQYF.

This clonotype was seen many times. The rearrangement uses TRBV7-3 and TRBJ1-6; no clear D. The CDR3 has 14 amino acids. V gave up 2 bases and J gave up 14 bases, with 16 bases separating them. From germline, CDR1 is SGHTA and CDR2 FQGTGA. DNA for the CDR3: TGTGCCAGCAGCTTATCTGGCGGAAGTTCGACCCTCCACTTT. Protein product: CASSLSGGSSTLHF.

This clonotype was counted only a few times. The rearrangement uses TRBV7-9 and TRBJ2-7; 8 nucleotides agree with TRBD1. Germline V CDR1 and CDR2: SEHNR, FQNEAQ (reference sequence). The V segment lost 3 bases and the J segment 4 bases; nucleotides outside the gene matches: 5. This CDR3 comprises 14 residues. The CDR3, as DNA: TGTGCCAGCAGCTTCGGACAGGGCACTTACGAGCAGTACTTC. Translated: CASSFGQGTYEQYF.

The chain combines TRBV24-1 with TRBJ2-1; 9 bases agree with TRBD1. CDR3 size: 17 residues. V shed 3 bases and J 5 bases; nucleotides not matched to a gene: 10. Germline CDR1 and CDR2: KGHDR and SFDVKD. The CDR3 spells CATSDPTGTGPNNEQFF. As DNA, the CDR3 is TGTGCCACCAGTGATCCCACCGGGACAGGGCCAAACAATGAGCAGTTCTTC.

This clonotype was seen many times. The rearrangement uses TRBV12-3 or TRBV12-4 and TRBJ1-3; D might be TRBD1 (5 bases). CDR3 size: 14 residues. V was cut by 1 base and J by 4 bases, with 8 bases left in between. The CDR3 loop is CASSLDRGGNTIYF. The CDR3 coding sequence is TGTGCCAGCAGTTTAGACCGGGGGGGAAACACCATATATTTT.

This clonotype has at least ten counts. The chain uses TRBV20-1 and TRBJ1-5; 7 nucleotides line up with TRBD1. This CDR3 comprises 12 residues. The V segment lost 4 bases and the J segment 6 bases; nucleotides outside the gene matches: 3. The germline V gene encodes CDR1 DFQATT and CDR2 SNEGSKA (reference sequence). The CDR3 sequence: CSAKQGIQPQHF. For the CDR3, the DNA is TGCAGTGCTAAACAGGGGATTCAGCCCCAGCATTTT.

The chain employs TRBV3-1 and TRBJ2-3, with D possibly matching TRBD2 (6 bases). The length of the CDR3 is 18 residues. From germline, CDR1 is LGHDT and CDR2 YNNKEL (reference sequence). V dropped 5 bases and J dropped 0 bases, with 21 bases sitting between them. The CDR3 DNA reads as TGTGCCAGCAGCGACACACCTCTAACGGGGGATAGCACAGATACGCAGTATTTT. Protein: CASSDTPLTGDSTDTQYF.

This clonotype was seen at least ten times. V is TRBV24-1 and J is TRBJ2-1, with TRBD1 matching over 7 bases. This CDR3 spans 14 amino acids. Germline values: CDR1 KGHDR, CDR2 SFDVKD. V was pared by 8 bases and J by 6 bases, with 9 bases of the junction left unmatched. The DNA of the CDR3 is TGTGCCACCATGGACAGGAGTGGTCGCAATGAGCAGTTCTTC. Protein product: CATMDRSGRNEQFF.

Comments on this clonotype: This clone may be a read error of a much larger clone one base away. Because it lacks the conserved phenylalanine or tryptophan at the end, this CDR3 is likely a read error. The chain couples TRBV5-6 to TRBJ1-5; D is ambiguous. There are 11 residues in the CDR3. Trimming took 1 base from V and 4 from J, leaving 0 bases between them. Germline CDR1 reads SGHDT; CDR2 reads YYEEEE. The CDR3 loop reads CASSLNQPQHY. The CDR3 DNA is TGTGCCAGCAGCTTGAATCAGCCCCAGCATTAT.

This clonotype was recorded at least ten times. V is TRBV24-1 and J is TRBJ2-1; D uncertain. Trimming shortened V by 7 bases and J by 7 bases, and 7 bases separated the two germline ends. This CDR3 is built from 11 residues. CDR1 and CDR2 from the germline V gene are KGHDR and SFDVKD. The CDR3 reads CATSLGNEQFF. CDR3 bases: TGTGCCACCAGCCTCGGGAATGAGCAGTTCTTC.

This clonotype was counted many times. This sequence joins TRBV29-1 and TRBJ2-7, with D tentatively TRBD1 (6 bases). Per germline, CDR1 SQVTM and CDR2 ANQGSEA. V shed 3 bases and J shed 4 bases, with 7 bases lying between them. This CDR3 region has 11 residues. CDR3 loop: CSVDRGYEQYF. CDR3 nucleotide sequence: TGCAGCGTTGATAGGGGGTACGAGCAGTACTTC.

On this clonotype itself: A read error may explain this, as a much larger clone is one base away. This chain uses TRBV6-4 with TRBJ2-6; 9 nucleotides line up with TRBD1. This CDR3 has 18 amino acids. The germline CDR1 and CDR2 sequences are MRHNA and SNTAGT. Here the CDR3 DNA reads TGTACCAGCAGTCATGCCGGGACAGGGAGACCGGGGGCCAACGTCCTGACTTTC. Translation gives CTSSHAGTGRPGANVLTF.

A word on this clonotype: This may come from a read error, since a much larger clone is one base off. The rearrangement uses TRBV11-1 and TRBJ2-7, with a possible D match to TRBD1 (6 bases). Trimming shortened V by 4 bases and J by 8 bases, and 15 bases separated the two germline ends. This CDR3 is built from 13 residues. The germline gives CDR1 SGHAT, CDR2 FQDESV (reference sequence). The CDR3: CASSYNRDNKQYF. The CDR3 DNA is TGTGCCAGCAGCTATAACCGGGACAACAAGCAGTACTTC.

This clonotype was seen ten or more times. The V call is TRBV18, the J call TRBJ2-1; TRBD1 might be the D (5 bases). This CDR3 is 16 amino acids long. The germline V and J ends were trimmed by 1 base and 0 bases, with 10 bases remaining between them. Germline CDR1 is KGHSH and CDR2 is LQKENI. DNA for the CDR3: TGTGCCAGCTCACCACTGGGGCTCAGCTCCTACAATGAGCAGTTCTTC. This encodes CASSPLGLSSYNEQFF.

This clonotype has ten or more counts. Here the CDR3 reads CASSYEGQHTDTQYF. The CDR3 nucleotides read TGTGCCAGCAGCTACGAGGGACAGCACACAGATACGCAGTATTTT. The rearrangement joins TRBV7-9 to TRBJ2-3; 7 nucleotides agree with TRBD1. The CDR3 loop spans 15 amino acids. Germline V CDR1 and CDR2: SEHNR, FQNEAQ (reference sequence). V gave up 4 bases and J gave up 2 bases; unmatched junction bases: 6.

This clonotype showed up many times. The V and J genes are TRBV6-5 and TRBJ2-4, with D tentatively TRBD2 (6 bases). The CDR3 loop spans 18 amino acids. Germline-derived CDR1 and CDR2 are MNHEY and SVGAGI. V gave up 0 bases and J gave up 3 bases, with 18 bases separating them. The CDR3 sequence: CASSYSRRRTGVKNIQYF. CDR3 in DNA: TGTGCCAGCAGTTACTCGAGGCGGCGCACGGGGGTCAAAAACATTCAGTACTTC.

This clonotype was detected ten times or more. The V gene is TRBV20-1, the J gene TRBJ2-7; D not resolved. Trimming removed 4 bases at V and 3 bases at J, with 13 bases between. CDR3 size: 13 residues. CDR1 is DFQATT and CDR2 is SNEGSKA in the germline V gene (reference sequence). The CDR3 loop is CSATPEPGYEQYF. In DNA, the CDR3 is TGCAGTGCTACCCCCGAACCCGGCTACGAGCAGTACTTC.

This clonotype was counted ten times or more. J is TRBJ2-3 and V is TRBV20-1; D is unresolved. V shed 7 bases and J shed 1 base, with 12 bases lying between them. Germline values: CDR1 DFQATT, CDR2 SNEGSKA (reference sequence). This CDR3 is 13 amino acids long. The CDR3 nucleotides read TGCAGTGTCCAGACGTATGGCACAGATACGCAGTATTTT. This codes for CSVQTYGTDTQYF.